These 27 T cell receptor beta chains were all obtained from the same sample, sequenced in a study of blood T cell repertoires in COVID-19. Only in-frame clones appear in the TCRdb table, and some are missing; sequencing was by immunoSEQ multiplex PCR. The sample comprises 150,000 or so clones, 80% to 90% of which are singletons, and around 15% rests with the top ten. The sequenced sample was peripheral blood. The receptors derive from a man aged 18-30 years with COVID-19, enrolled during active disease.

This clone appeared a few times. This rearrangement joins TRBV5-1 to TRBJ2-7, with D unclear. The V and J ends lost 7 bases and 2 bases respectively, with 16 bases between them. The CDR3 runs 14 residues. Germline CDR1 SGHRS, CDR2 YFSETQ. For the CDR3, the DNA is TGCGCCAGCCAACACGAAATACAGACCTACGAGCAGTACTTC. It is translated as CASQHEIQTYEQYF.

This rearrangement joins TRBV28 to TRBJ2-2; possible D gene TRBD1, 5 bases. In germline, CDR1 is MDHEN, CDR2 SYDVKM. Trimming shortened V by 7 bases and J by 4 bases, and 13 bases separated the two germline ends. CDR3 length: 14 amino acids. In DNA, the CDR3 is TGTGCCAGCACGCTTCACAGGAGCACCGGGGAGCTGTTTTTT. Protein: CASTLHRSTGELFF. Variable domain in full (rest from reference TRBV28 and TRBJ2-2): DVKVTQSSRYLVKRTGEKVFLECVQDMDHENMFWYRQDPGLGLRLIYFSYDVKMKEKGDIPEGYSVSREKKERFSLILESASTNQTSMYLCASTLHRSTGELFFGEGSRLTVL.

This clone was recorded once. V is TRBV28 and J is TRBJ2-2; maybe TRBD2 (5 bases). Germline V gene sequence: CDR1 MDHEN, CDR2 SYDVKM. The length of the CDR3 is 16 residues. Trimming took 3 bases from V and 2 from J, leaving 13 bases between them. The CDR3 loop is CASSFLPEGNTGELFF. CDR3 coding DNA: TGTGCCAGCAGTTTTCTGCCAGAGGGCAACACCGGGGAGCTGTTTTTT.

This chain joins TRBV29-1 and TRBJ2-3, with 11 nucleotides matching TRBD2. CDR3 length: 13 residues. The germline V gene has CDR1 SQVTM and CDR2 ANQGSEA. The CDR3 here is CRVSGRVGDTQYF. In DNA form, the CDR3 reads TGCAGGGTTAGCGGGAGGGTAGGAGATACGCAGTATTTT.

This clone was detected once. This chain links TRBV11-2 with TRBJ2-7; D is possibly TRBD2 (5 bases). V shed 5 bases and J shed 1 base, with 9 bases lying between them. The CDR3 is 13 residues long. Germline CDR1 SGHAT, CDR2 FQNNGV. The DNA for the CDR3 is TGTGCCAGCAGCGGAGGCGGGTCCTACGAGCAGTACTTC. It yields the protein CASSGGGSYEQYF.

This sequence joins TRBV7-9 and TRBJ1-2; D not resolved. Trimming took off 1 base at V and 8 bases at J, with 8 bases between the two ends. Germline V gene lookup returns CDR1 SEHNR and CDR2 FQNEAQ (reference sequence). The CDR3 runs 12 residues. The CDR3 sequence: CASSLGGGGYTF. For the CDR3, the DNA is TGTGCCAGCAGCTTAGGAGGAGGGGGCTACACCTTC.

With respect to this clone: One end of the junction is discordant with germline, which a read error may explain. The J gene is TRBJ1-4, the V gene TRBV11-2; 10 bases align to TRBD1. CDR3 length equals 16 residues. Germline V lookup: CDR1 SGHAT, CDR2 FQNNGV. CDR3 bases: TGTGCCAGCAGCTCCCCAGGGACAGGGGTTGGAGAAAAACTGCTTTTT. This codes for CASSSPGTGVGEKLLF. The full variable domain, rest sourced from reference TRBV11-2 and TRBJ1-4, is EAGVAQSPRYKIIEKRQSVAFWCNPISGHATLYWYQQILGQGPKLLIQFQNNGVVDDSQLPKDRFSAERLKGVDSTLKIQPAKLEDSAVYLCASSSPGTGVGEKLLFGSGTQLSVL.

The chain couples TRBV6-2 or TRBV6-3 to TRBJ2-7; 9 bases are a match to TRBD1. CDR1 MNHEY and CDR2 SVGEGT come from the germline V gene. Trimming at V came to 2 bases and at J to 9 bases, leaving 17 bases not matched to a gene. This CDR3 contains 17 residues. The CDR3 region is CASSYPVPGQGTLGQYF. CDR3 DNA: TGTGCCAGCAGTTACCCTGTTCCGGGACAGGGTACCCTTGGGCAGTACTTC.

The J gene is TRBJ2-5, the V gene TRBV10-2; 7 bases are a match to TRBD2. From germline, CDR1 is WSHSY and CDR2 SAAADI. The CDR3 length is 14 residues. The J segment lost 5 bases and the V segment lost 8 bases, leaving 11 bases of the junction unmatched. The CDR3 region is CASSEGGSGETQYF. CDR3 in DNA: TGCGCCAGCTCGGAGGGCGGGAGTGGTGAGACCCAGTACTTC.

The chain couples TRBV5-6 to TRBJ1-1; TRBD1 matches at 8 bases. The J segment lost 1 base and the V segment lost 2 bases, leaving 1 base of the junction unmatched. CDR3 length equals 14 residues. Germline CDR1 SGHDT, CDR2 YYEEEE. The CDR3 coding sequence is TGTGCCAGCAGCTTTGGACAGGGGAACACTGAAGCTTTCTTT. It encodes CASSFGQGNTEAFF.

Written as DNA, the CDR3 is TGTGCCAGCAGCTTCGGGACAGCCAATCAGCCCCAGCATTTT. Translated: CASSFGTANQPQHF. This rearrangement joins TRBV13 to TRBJ1-5, with 7 positions matching TRBD1. Per germline, CDR1 PRHDT and CDR2 FYEKMQ (reference sequence). The CDR3 is 14 amino acids. Unmatched junction bases numbered 2, after V lost 3 bases and J lost 3 bases.

J is TRBJ2-2 and V is TRBV4-1, with 8 bases that match TRBD2. The junction had 5 bases not matched to a gene; V was cut back by 0 bases and J by 5 bases. Germline V gene lookup returns CDR1 MGHRA and CDR2 YSYEKL. The CDR3 is 16 residues long. CDR3 in DNA: TGCGCCAGCAGCCAAGAACTAGCGGAGAGAACCGGGGAGCTGTTTTTT. Translating it yields CASSQELAERTGELFF.

The J gene is TRBJ2-3, the V gene TRBV27; 9 positions agree with TRBD2. Germline V gene lookup returns CDR1 MNHEY and CDR2 SMNVEV (reference sequence). CDR3 length: 15 residues. The J segment lost 2 bases and the V segment lost 5 bases, leaving 5 bases of the junction unmatched. The CDR3 coding sequence is TGTGCCAGCAGTGGACTAGCGCAAAACACAGATACGCAGTATTTT. Its protein is CASSGLAQNTDTQYF.

This chain joins TRBV7-3 and TRBJ2-1, with TRBD2 identical over 8 bases. Unmatched junction bases numbered 9, after V lost 1 base and J lost 7 bases. The CDR3 is 16 amino acids. The germline gives CDR1 SGHTA, CDR2 FQGTGA. The CDR3 region is CASSLNPGLAGNEQFF. CDR3 coding DNA: TGTGCCAGCAGCTTAAATCCCGGACTAGCTGGGAATGAGCAGTTCTTC.

This sequence joins TRBV21-1 and TRBJ2-1; TRBD2 is the table's D call and was not checked against the DNA. TRBV21-1 is a recognized pseudogene. This CDR3 has 18 residues. In nucleotides, the CDR3 is TGTGCCAGCAGCAAAGTTATACTAGCGGGAGGGCCGGGGAATGAGCAGTTCTTC. This encodes CASSKVILAGGPGNEQFF.

The chain employs TRBV11-2 and TRBJ2-6, with TRBD2 as a possible D gene (6 bases). This CDR3 is built from 15 residues. Germline lookup yields CDR1 SGHAT and CDR2 FQNNGV. V was shortened by 1 base and J by 2 bases, with 6 bases between the two germline ends. CDR3 region: CASSLAGAGANVLTF. In DNA form, the CDR3 reads TGTGCCAGCAGCTTAGCGGGAGCTGGGGCCAACGTCCTGACTTTC.

This clone came up a few times. The chain's CDR3 is CASSALRNEQYF. The CDR3 nucleotides are TGTGCCAGCAGCGCGTTGCGGAACGAGCAGTACTTC. The rearrangement links TRBV6-2 or TRBV6-3 to TRBJ2-7; D gene ambiguous. The CDR3 extends over 12 amino acids. Trimming pared 6 bases from V and 5 bases from J, leaving 11 bases between. CDR1 is MNHEY, CDR2 SVGEGT, per germline.

This clone turned up a few times. The J gene is TRBJ1-4, the V gene TRBV5-5; 7 bases agree with TRBD1. The CDR3 is made up of 17 amino acids. After removal of 4 bases from V and 2 bases from J, the junction contained 11 bases not matched to a gene. Germline V gene lookup returns CDR1 SGHKS and CDR2 YYEKEE (reference sequence). CDR3 nucleotide sequence: TGTGCCAGCAGCACCAGGGGAACAGGGGCCACTAATGAAAAACTGTTTTTT. It codes for CASSTRGTGATNEKLFF.

The V and J genes are TRBV7-9 and TRBJ1-2; maybe TRBD1 (5 bases). CDR1 and CDR2 (germline): SEHNR, FQNEAQ (reference sequence). This CDR3 is 13 amino acids long. Trimming removed 1 base at V and 6 bases at J, with 9 bases between. Here the CDR3 reads CASSLEGVHGYTF. CDR3 nucleotides: TGTGCCAGCAGCTTAGAAGGGGTCCATGGCTACACCTTC.

The chain combines TRBV6-2 or TRBV6-3 with TRBJ2-7, with TRBD2 identical over 11 bases. Trimming cost V 4 bases and J 2 bases; bases outside gene matches: 7. Germline values: CDR1 MNHEY, CDR2 SVGEGT. This CDR3 has 16 amino acids. The CDR3 bases are TGTGCCAGCAGTTCCGTGACTAGCGGGGTCACCTACGAGCAGTACTTC. Translated: CASSSVTSGVTYEQYF.

V is TRBV9 and J is TRBJ2-1; 12 bases agree with TRBD2. This CDR3 is 15 amino acids long. Trimming cost V 5 bases and J 9 bases; bases outside gene matches: 9. CDR1 is SGDLS, CDR2 YYNGEE, per germline. The CDR3 is CASSTTSGGLGEQFF. DNA of the CDR3: TGTGCCAGCAGTACGACTAGCGGGGGCCTCGGTGAGCAGTTCTTC.

The rearrangement joins TRBV6-2 or TRBV6-3 to TRBJ2-7, with D hard to call. The CDR3 extends over 19 amino acids. Germline CDR1 MNHEY, CDR2 SVGEGT. The germline V and J ends were trimmed by 6 bases and 0 bases, with 27 bases remaining between them. The CDR3 DNA sequence: TGTGCCAGCAGCTCCTTACCTAGAGGCATCGAACTTCTCTCCTACGAGCAGTACTTC. This codes for CASSSLPRGIELLSYEQYF.

The CDR3 nucleotides read TGTGCCAGCAGTTACTCTGGGCAGCAAGAGACCCAGTACTTC. Amino acid sequence: CASSYSGQQETQYF. The chain joins TRBV6-5 to TRBJ2-5; no reliable D call. Trimming stripped 0 bases from V and 2 bases from J, with 7 bases between. CDR1 MNHEY and CDR2 SVGAGI come from the germline V gene. CDR3 length equals 14 residues.

A few counts support this clone. This chain connects TRBV6-5 to TRBJ2-2; maybe TRBD2 (6 bases). The V end lost 7 bases, the J end lost 2 bases, and 14 bases lay between the germline ends. The length of the CDR3 is 15 residues. Germline CDR1 MNHEY, CDR2 SVGAGI. As DNA, the CDR3 is TGTGCCAGCATGAGGACTAACCTTAACACCGGGGAGCTGTTTTTT. Protein sequence: CASMRTNLNTGELFF.

The chain links TRBV15 to TRBJ1-6; maybe TRBD1 (6 bases). The CDR3 loop spans 12 amino acids. The V gene lost 5 bases and the J gene lost 15 bases, with 14 bases spanning the gap. Germline lookup yields CDR1 LNHNV and CDR2 YYDKDF (reference sequence). The CDR3 here is CATSWGHSGLHF. DNA of the CDR3: TGTGCCACCAGCTGGGGACATTCGGGCCTCCACTTT. The full variable domain, completed using reference TRBV15 and TRBJ1-6, is DAMVIQNPRYQVTQFGKPVTLSCSQTLNHNVMYWYQQKSSQAPKLLFHYYDKDFNNEADTPDNFQSRRPNTSFCFLDIRSPGLGDTAMYLCATSWGHSGLHFGNGTRLTVT.

DNA of the CDR3: TGTGCCAGTAGTTCACTAGCGGGAGGCTCCTACGAGCAGTACTTC. It yields the protein CASSSLAGGSYEQYF. The V call is TRBV19, the J call TRBJ2-7; 12 bases fit TRBD2. Unmatched junction bases numbered 2, after V lost 5 bases and J lost 0 bases. The CDR3 length is 15 residues. CDR1 is LNHDA and CDR2 is SQIVND in the germline V gene (reference sequence).

The chain is built from TRBV7-6 and TRBJ2-3; TRBD2 matches 12 bases. Looked up from germline, CDR1 is SGHVS and CDR2 is FNYEAQ. CDR3 length: 19 amino acids. V lost 4 bases to trimming and J lost 4 bases; unmatched junction nucleotides: 15. CDR3 loop: CASSSPFGASGRAADTQYF. The CDR3 nucleotides are TGTGCCAGCAGCTCCCCTTTCGGGGCTAGCGGGAGGGCCGCAGATACGCAGTATTTT.